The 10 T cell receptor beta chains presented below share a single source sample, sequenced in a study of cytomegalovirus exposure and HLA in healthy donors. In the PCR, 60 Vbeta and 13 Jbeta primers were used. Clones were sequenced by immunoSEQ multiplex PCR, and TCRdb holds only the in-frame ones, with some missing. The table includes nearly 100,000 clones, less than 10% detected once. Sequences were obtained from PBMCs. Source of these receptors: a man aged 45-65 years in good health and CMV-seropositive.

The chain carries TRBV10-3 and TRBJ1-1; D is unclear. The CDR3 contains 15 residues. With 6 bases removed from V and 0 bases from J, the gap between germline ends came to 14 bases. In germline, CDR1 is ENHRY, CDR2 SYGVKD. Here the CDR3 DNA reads TGTGCCATCAGGCCCCCAGGATCGATGAACACTGAAGCTTTCTTT. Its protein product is CAIRPPGSMNTEAFF.

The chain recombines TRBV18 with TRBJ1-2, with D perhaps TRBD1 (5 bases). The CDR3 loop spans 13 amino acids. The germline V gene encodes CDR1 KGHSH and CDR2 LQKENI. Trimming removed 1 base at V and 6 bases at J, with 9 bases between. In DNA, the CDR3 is TGTGCCAGCTCACCACAAACAGGTGATGGCTACACCTTC. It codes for CASSPQTGDGYTF.

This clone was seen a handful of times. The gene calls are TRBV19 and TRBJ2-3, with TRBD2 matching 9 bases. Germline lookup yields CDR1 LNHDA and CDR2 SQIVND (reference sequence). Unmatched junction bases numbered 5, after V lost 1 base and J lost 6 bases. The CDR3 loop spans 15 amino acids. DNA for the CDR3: TGTGCCAGTAGTATAGGCGGGAGGGCCCTGGATACGCAGTATTTT. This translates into CASSIGGRALDTQYF.

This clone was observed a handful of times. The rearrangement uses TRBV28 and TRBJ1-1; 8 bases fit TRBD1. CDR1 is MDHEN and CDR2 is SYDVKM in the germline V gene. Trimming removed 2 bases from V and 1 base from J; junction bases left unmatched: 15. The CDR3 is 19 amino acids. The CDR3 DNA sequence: TGTGCCAGCAGTTTAGCCTCGATATGGACAGGGTGGAAGAACACTGAAGCTTTCTTT. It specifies CASSLASIWTGWKNTEAFF.

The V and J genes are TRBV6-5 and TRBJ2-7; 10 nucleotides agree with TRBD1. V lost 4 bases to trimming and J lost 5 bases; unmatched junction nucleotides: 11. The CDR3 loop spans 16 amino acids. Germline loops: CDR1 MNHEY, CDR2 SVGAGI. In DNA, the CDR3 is TGTGCCAGCAGTTTCCTCCCGGGACAGGGGAGGGACGAGCAGTACTTC. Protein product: CASSFLPGQGRDEQYF.

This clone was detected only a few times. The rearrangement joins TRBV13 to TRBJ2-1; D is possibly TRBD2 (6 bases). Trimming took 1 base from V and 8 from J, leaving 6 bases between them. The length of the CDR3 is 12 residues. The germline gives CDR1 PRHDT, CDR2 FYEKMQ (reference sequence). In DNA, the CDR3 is TGTGCCAGCAGCTTAGCGGGAGATGAGCAGTTCTTC. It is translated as CASSLAGDEQFF.

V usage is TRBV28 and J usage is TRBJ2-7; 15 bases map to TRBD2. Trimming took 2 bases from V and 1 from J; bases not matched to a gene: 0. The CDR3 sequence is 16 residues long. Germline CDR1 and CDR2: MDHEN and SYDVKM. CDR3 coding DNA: TGTGCCAGCAGTTTAGGACTAGCGGGAGGGTCCTACGAGCAGTACTTC. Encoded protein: CASSLGLAGGSYEQYF.

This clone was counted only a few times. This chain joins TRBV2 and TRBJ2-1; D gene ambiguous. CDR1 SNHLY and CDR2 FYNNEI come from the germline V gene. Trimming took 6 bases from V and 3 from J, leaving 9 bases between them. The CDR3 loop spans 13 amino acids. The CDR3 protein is CASRAEIYNEQFF. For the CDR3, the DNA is TGTGCCAGCAGGGCCGAAATCTACAATGAGCAGTTCTTC.

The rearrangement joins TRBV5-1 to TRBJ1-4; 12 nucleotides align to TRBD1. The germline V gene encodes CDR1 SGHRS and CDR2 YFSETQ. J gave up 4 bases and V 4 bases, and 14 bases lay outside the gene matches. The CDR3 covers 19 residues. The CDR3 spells CASSQLYSGQGAGNEKLFF. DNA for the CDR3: TGCGCCAGCAGCCAACTCTATTCGGGACAGGGGGCTGGTAATGAAAAACTGTTTTTT. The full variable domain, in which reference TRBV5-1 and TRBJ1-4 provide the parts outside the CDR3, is KAGVTQTPRYLIKTRGQQVTLSCSPISGHRSVSWYQQTPGQGLQFLFEYFSETQRNKGNFPGRFSGRQFSNSRSEMNVSTLELGDSALYLCASSQLYSGQGAGNEKLFFGSGTQLSVL.

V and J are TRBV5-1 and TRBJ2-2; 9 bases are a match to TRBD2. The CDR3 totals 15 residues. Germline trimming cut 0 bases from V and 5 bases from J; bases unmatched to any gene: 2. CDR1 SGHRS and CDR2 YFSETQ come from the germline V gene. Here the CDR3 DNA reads TGCGCCAGCAGCTTGGCTAGCGGGACAACCGGGGAGCTGTTTTTT. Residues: CASSLASGTTGELFF. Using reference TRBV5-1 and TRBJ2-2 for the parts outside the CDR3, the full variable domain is KAGVTQTPRYLIKTRGQQVTLSCSPISGHRSVSWYQQTPGQGLQFLFEYFSETQRNKGNFPGRFSGRQFSNSRSEMNVSTLELGDSALYLCASSLASGTTGELFFGEGSRLTVL.